This T cell receptor (beta chain) was recovered during a study of a mutant IDH1 vaccine in newly diagnosed glioma. On the study more broadly: Treated patients were around 60% male, roughly 38% female, mean age roughly 39 years. Study-level points and caveats: Detectable vaccine-induced immune responses arose in roughly 93% of patients. Pseudoprogression apparently tracked independently of changes in top peripheral T cell clonotypes.

V lost 6 bases to trimming and J lost 8 bases, with 11 bases between them. The germline V gene encodes CDR1 ENHRY and CDR2 SYGVKD. The CDR3 loop spans 12 amino acids. The time point was: baseline, week 1 (first vaccination visit). Documented treatment: pre-vaccination baseline after standard-of-care therapy. Each donor presented with a new WHO grade 3 or 4 astrocytoma that tested IDH1-mutant and showed ATRX loss. About this clone: Its antigen is not identified.

Clones were read by immunoSEQ multiplex PCR, and TCRdb kept only the in-frame ones, dropping some. Altogether 75,000 to 100,000 clones are present, around 90% being singletons, with the ten largest covering roughly 0.6%. The rearrangement uses TRBV10-3 and TRBJ2-1, with D perhaps matching TRBD1 (6 bases). This receptor was taken from a woman aged 50 to 60 with glioma. The sample in question was PBMCs, obtained from a glioma patient treated with radiotherapy, temozolomide or both. The CDR3 region has the DNA TGTGCCATCAGGGACAGTTTCGATGAGCAGTTCTTC. Protein sequence: CAIRDSFDEQFF.